This TCR beta chain derives from a study of T cell responses to AZD1222 COVID-19 vaccine. Whether given at about 4 or about 12 weeks, second doses were pooled. Sequencing was performed with immunoSEQ multiplex PCR; in TCRdb, only in-frame clones are kept and a portion is missing. The data hold about 81,000 clones, with over 80% observed a single time. The V end lost 4 bases, the J end lost 0 bases, and 16 bases lay between the germline ends. Germline-derived CDR1 and CDR2 are SGHTA and FQGNSA. The CDR3 sequence is 17 residues long. The sample consisted of peripheral blood, taken 28 days after the second AZD1222 dose. V is TRBV7-2 and J is TRBJ1-3; no clear D gene. This TCR was sampled from an adult who received the AZD1222 COVID-19 vaccine. The CDR3 here is CASSSRRWAHSGNTIYF. CDR3 nucleotide sequence: TGTGCCAGCAGCTCCCGTCGGTGGGCCCACTCTGGAAACACCATATATTTT.